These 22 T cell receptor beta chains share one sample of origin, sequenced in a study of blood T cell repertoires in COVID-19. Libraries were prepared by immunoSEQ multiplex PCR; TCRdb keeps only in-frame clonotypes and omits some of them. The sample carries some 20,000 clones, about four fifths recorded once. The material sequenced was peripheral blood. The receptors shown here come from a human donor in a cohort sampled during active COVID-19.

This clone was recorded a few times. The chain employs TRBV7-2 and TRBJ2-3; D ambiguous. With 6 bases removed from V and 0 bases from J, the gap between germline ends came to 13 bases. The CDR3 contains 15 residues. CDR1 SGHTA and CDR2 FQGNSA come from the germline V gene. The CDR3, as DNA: TGTGCCAGCAGTCCCTTCGGGTCTAGCACAGATACGCAGTATTTT. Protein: CASSPFGSSTDTQYF.

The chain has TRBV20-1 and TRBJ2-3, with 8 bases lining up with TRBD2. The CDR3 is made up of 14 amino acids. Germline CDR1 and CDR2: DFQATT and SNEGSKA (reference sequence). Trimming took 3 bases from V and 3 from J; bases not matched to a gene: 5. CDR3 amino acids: CSASLGLGTDTQYF. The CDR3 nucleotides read TGCAGTGCTAGTTTGGGACTAGGTACAGATACGCAGTATTTT.

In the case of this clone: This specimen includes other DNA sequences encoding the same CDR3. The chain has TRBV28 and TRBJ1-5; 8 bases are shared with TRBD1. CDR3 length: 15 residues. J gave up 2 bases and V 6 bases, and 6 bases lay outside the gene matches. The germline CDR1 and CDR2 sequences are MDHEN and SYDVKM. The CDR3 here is CASRLQGAGNQPQHF. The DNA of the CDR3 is TGTGCCAGCAGACTCCAGGGGGCCGGCAATCAGCCCCAGCATTTT.

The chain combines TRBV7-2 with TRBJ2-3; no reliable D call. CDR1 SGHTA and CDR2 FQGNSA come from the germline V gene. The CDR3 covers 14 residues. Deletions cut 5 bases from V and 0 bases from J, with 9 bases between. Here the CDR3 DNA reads TGTGCCAGCAGCCTAAGGAGTAGCACAGATACGCAGTATTTT. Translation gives CASSLRSSTDTQYF.

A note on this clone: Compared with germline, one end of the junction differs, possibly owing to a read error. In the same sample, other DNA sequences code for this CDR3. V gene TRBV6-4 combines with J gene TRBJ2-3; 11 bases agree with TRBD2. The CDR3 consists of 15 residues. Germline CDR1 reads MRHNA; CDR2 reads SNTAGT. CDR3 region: CASSTGTSGPDTQYF. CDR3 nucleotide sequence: TGTGCCAGCAGTACCGGGACTAGCGGTCCAGATACGCAATATTTT.

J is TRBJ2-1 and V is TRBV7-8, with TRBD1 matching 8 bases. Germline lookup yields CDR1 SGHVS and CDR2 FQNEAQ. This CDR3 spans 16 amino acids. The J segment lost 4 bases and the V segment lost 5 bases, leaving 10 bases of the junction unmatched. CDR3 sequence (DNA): TGTGCCAGCAGCCTAAATCGACAGGGGCGGTACAATGAGCAGTTCTTC. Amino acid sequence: CASSLNRQGRYNEQFF. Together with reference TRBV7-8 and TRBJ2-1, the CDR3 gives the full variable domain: GAGVSQSPRYKVAKRGQDVALRCDPISGHVSLFWYQQALGQGPEFLTYFQNEAQLDKSGLPSDRFFAERPEGSVSTLKIQRTQQEDSAVYLCASSLNRQGRYNEQFFGPGTRLTVL.

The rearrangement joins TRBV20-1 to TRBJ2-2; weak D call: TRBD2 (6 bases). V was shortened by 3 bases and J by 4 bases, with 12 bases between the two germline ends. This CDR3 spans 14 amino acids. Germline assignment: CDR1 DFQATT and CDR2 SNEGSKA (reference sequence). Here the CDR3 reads CSASRGSGTGELFF. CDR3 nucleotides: TGCAGTGCTAGTCGGGGGTCTGGCACCGGGGAGCTGTTTTTT.

The CDR3 nucleotides are TGTGCCAGCAGCCCGGCGGGGGGATATGGCTACACCTTC. Its protein product is CASSPAGGYGYTF. The chain has TRBV5-6 and TRBJ1-2, with D perhaps matching TRBD1 (5 bases). This CDR3 contains 13 residues. CDR1 is SGHDT, CDR2 YYEEEE, per germline. The V gene lost 4 bases and the J gene lost 5 bases, with 12 bases spanning the gap.

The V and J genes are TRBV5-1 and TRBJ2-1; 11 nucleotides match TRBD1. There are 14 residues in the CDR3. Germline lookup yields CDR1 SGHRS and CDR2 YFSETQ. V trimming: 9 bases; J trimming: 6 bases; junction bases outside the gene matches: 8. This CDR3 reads CATGTGGLGNEQFF. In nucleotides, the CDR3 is TGCGCCACCGGGACAGGGGGACTCGGCAATGAGCAGTTCTTC. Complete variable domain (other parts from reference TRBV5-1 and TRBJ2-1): KAGVTQTPRYLIKTRGQQVTLSCSPISGHRSVSWYQQTPGQGLQFLFEYFSETQRNKGNFPGRFSGRQFSNSRSEMNVSTLELGDSALYLCATGTGGLGNEQFFGPGTRLTVL.

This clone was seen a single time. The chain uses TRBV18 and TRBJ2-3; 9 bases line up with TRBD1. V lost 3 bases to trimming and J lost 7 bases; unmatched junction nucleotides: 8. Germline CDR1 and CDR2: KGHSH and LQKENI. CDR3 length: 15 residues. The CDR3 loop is CASSPTGGGEYTQYF. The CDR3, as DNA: TGTGCCAGCTCACCCACAGGGGGCGGGGAGTATACGCAGTATTTT.

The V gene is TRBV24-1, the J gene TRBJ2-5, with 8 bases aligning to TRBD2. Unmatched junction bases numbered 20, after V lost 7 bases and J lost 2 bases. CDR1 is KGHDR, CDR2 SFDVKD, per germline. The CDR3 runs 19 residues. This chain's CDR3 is CATSPGWAGGLNAQETQYF. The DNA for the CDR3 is TGTGCCACCAGCCCCGGGTGGGCGGGAGGACTAAATGCACAAGAGACCCAGTACTTC.

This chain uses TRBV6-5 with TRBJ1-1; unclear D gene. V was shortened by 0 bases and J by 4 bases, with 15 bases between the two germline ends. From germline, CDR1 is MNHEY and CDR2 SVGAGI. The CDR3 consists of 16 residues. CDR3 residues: CASSYSIVGGSTEAFF. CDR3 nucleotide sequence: TGTGCCAGCAGTTACTCGATAGTTGGAGGATCCACTGAAGCTTTCTTT.

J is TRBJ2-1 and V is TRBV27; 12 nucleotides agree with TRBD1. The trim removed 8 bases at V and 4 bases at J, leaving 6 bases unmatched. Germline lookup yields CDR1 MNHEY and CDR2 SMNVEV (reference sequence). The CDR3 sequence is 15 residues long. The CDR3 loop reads CASSGQGASYNEQFF. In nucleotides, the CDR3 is TGTGCCAGCTCGGGACAGGGGGCATCTTACAATGAGCAGTTCTTC.

The CDR3 sequence: CASSPRGGAENTEAFF. CDR3 nucleotides: TGCGCCAGCAGCCCACGAGGGGGCGCGGAGAACACTGAAGCTTTCTTT. The rearrangement joins TRBV5-1 to TRBJ1-1; 7 positions match TRBD1. Germline V CDR1 and CDR2: SGHRS, YFSETQ. This CDR3 comprises 16 residues. The J segment lost 1 base and the V segment lost 4 bases, leaving 10 bases of the junction unmatched.

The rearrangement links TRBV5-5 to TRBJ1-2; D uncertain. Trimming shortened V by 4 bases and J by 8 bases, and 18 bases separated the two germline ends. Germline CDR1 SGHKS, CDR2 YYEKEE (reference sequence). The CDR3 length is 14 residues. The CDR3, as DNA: TGTGCCAGCAGCATCCGCCCGGGAGGAGGAGGCTACACCTTC. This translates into CASSIRPGGGGYTF.

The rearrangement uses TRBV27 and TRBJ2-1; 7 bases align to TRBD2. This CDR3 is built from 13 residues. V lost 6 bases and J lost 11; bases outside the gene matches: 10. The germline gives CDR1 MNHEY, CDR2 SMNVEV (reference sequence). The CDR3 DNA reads TGTGCCAGCAGACCCCGGGGAGGGGTTCAGCAGTTCTTC. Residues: CASRPRGGVQQFF.

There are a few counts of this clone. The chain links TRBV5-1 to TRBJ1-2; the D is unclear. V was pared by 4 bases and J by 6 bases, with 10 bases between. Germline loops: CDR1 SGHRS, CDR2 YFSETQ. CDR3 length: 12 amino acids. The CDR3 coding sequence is TGCGCCAGCAGCACAGCCGACGATGGCTACACCTTC. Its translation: CASSTADDGYTF.

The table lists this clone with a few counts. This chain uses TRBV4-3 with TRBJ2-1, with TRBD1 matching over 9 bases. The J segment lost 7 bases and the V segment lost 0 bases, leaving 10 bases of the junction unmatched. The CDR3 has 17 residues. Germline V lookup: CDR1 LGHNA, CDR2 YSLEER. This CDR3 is CASSQDPLGTGKNEQFF. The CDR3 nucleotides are TGCGCCAGCAGCCAAGATCCCCTAGGGACAGGGAAGAATGAGCAGTTCTTC.

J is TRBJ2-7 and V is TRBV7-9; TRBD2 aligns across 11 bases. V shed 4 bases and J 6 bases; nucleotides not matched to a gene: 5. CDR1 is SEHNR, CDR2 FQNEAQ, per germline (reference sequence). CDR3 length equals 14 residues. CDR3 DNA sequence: TGTGCCAGCAGCTCTATAGCGGGAGGGATCGAGCAGTACTTC. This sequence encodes CASSSIAGGIEQYF.

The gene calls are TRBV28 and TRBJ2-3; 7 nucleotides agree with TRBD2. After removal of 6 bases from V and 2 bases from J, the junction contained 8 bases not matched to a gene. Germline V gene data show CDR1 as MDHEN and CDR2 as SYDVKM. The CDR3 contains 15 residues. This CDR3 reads CASSRQTSSTDTQYF. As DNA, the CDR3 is TGTGCCAGCAGCCGCCAGACTAGCTCCACAGATACGCAGTATTTT.

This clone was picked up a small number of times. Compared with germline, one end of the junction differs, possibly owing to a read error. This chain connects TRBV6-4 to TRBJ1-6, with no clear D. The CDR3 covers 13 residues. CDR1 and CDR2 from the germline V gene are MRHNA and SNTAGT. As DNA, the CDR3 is TGTGCCAGCAGTGACTCCGATAATTCACCCCTCCACTTT. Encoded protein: CASSDSDNSPLHF.

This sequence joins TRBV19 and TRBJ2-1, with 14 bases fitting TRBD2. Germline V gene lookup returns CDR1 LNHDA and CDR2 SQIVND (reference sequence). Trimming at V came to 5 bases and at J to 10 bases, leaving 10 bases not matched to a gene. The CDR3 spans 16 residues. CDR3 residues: CASSHLGTSGRGEQFF. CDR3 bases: TGTGCCAGTAGTCACCTTGGGACTAGCGGGAGAGGCGAGCAGTTCTTC.